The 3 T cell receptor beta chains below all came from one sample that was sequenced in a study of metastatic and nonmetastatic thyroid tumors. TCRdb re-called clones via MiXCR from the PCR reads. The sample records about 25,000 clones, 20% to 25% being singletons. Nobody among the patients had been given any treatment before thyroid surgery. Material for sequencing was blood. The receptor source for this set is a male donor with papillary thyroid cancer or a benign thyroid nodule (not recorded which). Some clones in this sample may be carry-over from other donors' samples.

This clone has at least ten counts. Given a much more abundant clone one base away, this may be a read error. This chain's CDR3 is CASSDQETGELFF. The CDR3, as DNA: TGCGCCAGCAGTGATCAGGAAACCGGGGAGCTGTTTTTT. The J gene is TRBJ2-2, the V gene TRBV10-1; D is ambiguous. This CDR3 region has 13 residues. The V gene's germline CDR1 is WNHNN and CDR2 SYGVQD (reference sequence). The V and J ends lost 3 bases and 5 bases respectively, with 7 bases between them.

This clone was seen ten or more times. The CDR3 spells CASRRIEGTEAFF. The CDR3 region has the DNA TGTGCCAGCAGACGCATCGAGGGGACTGAAGCTTTCTTT. The rearrangement uses TRBV7-9 and TRBJ1-1; D is perhaps TRBD1 (5 bases). Between the trimmed V and J ends, which lost 6 bases and 5 bases, there was a span of 13 bases. CDR1 SEHNR and CDR2 FQNEAQ come from the germline V gene (reference sequence). This CDR3 spans 13 amino acids.

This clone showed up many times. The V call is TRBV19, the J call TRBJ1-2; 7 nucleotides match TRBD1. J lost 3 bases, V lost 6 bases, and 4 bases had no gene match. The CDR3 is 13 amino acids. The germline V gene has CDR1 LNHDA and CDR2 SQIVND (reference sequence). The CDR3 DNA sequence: TGTGCCAGTAGCGACAGGGTTTACTATGGCTACACCTTC. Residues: CASSDRVYYGYTF.